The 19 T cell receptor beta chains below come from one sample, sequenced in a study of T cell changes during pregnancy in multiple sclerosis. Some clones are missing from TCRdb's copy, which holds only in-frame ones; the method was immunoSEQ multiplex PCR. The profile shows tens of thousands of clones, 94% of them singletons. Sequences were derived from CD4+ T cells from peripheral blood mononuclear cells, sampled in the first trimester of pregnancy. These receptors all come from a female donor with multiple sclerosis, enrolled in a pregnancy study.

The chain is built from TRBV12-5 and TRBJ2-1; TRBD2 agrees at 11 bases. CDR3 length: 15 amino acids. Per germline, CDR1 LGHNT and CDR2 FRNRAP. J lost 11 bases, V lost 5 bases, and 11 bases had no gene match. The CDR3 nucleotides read TGTGCTAGTGGTATCGGGACTAGCGGCCCTCACAAGCAGTTCTTC. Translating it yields CASGIGTSGPHKQFF.

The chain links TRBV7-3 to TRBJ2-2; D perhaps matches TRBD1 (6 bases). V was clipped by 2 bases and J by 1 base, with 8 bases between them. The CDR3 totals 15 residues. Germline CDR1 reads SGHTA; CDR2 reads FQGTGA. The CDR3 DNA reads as TGTGCCAGCAGCTTAGACAGGATGAACACCGGGGAGCTGTTTTTT. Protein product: CASSLDRMNTGELFF. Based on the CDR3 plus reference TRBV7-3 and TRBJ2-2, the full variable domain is GAGVSQTPSNKVTEKGKYVELRCDPISGHTALYWYRQSLGQGPEFLIYFQGTGAADDSGLPNDRFFAVRPEGSVSTLKIQRTERGDSAVYLCASSLDRMNTGELFFGEGSRLTVL.

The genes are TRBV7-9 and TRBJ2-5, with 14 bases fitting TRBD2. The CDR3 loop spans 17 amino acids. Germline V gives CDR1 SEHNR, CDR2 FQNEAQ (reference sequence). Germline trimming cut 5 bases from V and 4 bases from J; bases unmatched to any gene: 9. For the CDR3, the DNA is TGTGCCAGCAGCCCGACTAGCGGGGGGGCCCATGGAGAGACCCAGTACTTC. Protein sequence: CASSPTSGGAHGETQYF.

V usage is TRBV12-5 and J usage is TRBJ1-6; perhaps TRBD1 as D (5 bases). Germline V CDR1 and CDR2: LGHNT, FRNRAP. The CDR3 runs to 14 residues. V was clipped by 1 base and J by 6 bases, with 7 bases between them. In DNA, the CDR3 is TGTGCTAGTGGTTTGGGACAGCCTAATTCACCCCTCCACTTT. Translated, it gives CASGLGQPNSPLHF.

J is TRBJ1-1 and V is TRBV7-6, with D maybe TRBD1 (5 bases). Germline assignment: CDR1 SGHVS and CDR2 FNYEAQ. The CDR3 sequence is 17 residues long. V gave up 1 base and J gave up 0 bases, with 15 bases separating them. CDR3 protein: CASSLGPGRIMNTEAFF. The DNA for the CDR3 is TGTGCCAGCAGCTTAGGGCCAGGGCGAATAATGAACACTGAAGCTTTCTTT.

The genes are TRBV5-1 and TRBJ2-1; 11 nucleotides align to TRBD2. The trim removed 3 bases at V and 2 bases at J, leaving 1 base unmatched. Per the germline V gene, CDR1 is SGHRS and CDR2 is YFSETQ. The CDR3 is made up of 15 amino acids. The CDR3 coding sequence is TGCGCCAGCAGCTCTAGCGGGGGGACCTACAATGAGCAGTTCTTC. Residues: CASSSSGGTYNEQFF. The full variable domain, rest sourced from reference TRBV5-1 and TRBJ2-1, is KAGVTQTPRYLIKTRGQQVTLSCSPISGHRSVSWYQQTPGQGLQFLFEYFSETQRNKGNFPGRFSGRQFSNSRSEMNVSTLELGDSALYLCASSSSGGTYNEQFFGPGTRLTVL.

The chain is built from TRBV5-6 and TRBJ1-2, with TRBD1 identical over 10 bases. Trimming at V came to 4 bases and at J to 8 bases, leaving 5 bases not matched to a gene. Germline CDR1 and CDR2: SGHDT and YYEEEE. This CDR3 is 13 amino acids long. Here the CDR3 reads CASSRDRGGGYTF. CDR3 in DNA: TGTGCCAGCAGCCGGGACAGGGGAGGCGGCTACACCTTC.

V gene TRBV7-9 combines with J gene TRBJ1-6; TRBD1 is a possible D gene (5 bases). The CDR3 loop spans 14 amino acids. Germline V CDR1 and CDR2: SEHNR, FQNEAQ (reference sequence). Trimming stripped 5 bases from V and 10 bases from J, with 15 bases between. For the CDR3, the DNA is TGTGCCAGCAGCGCCGACCCGGGGGTCTCACCCCTCCACTTT. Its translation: CASSADPGVSPLHF.

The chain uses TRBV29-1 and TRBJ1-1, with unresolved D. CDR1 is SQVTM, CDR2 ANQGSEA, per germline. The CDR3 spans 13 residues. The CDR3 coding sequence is TGCATCGGCCTCACCGGGTCGAACACTGAAGCTTTCTTT. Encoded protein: CIGLTGSNTEAFF.

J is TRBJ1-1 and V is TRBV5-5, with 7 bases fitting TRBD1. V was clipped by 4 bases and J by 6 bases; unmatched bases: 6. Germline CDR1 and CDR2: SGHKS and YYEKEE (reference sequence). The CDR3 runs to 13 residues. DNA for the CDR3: TGTGCCAGCAGCCCCGGGACAGTCCCTGAAGCTTTCTTT. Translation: CASSPGTVPEAFF.

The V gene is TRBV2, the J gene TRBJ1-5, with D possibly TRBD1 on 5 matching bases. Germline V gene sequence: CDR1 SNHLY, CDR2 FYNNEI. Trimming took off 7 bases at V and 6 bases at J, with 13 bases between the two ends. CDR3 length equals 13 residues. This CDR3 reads CASMVGEGQPQHF. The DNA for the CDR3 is TGTGCCAGCATGGTAGGGGAGGGTCAGCCCCAGCATTTT.

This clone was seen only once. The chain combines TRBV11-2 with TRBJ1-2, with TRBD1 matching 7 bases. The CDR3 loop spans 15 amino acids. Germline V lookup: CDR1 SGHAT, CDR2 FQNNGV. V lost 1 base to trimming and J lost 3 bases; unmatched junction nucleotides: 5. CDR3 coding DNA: TGTGCCAGCAGCTTAGGGGAACAGGGGTACTATGGCTACACCTTC. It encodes CASSLGEQGYYGYTF.

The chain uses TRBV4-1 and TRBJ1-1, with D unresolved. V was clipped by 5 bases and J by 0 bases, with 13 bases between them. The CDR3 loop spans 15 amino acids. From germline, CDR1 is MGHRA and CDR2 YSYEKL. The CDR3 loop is CASSYSSGMNTEAFF. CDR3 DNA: TGCGCCAGCAGCTATAGTTCGGGGATGAACACTGAAGCTTTCTTT.

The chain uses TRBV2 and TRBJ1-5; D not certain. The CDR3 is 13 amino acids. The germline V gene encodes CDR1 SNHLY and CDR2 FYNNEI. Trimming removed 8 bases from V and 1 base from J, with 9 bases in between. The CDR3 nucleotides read TGTGCCAGCGGGGAGTTAAGCAATCAGCCCCAGCATTTT. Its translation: CASGELSNQPQHF.

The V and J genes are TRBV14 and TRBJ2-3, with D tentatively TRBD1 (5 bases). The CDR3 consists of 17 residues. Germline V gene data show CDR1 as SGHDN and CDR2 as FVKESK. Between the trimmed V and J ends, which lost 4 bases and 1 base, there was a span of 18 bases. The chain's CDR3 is CASSLQLGRAGTDTQYF. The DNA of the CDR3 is TGTGCCAGCAGCCTTCAGCTGGGCAGGGCCGGCACAGATACGCAGTATTTT.

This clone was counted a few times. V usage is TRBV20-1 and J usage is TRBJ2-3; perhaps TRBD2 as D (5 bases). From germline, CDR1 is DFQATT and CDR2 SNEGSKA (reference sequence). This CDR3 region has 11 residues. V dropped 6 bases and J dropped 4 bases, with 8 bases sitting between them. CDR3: CSAEAADTQYF. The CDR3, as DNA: TGCAGTGCGGAGGCAGCAGATACGCAGTATTTT.

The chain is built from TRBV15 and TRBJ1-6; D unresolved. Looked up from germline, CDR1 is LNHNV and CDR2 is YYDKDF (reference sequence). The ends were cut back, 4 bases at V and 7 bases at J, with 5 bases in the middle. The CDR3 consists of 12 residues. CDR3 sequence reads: CATSTRNSPLHF. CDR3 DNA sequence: TGTGCCACCAGCACCCGGAATTCACCCCTCCACTTT.

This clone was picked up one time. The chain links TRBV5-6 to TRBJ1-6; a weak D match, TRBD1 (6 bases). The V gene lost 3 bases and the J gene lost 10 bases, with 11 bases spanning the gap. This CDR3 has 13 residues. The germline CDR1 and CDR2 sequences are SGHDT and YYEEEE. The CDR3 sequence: CASSSTGNSPLHF. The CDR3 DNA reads TGTGCCAGCAGCTCCACAGGGAACTCACCCCTCCACTTT. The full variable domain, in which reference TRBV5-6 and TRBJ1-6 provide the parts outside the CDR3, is DAGVTQSPTHLIKTRGQQVTLRCSPKSGHDTVSWYQQALGQGPQFIFQYYEEEERQRGNFPDRFSGHQFPNYSSELNVNALLLGDSALYLCASSSTGNSPLHFGNGTRLTVT.

The CDR3 DNA is TGCGCCAGCAGCTTCCAACAGGGGGCGAACACTGAAGCTTTCTTT. Its translation is CASSFQQGANTEAFF. V is TRBV5-1 and J is TRBJ1-1, with 9 bases identical to TRBD1. The J segment lost 1 base and the V segment lost 2 bases, leaving 3 bases of the junction unmatched. Germline V lookup: CDR1 SGHRS, CDR2 YFSETQ. The CDR3 has 15 amino acids.